The rows below give T cell receptor beta chains drawn from one sample of a study of CD8 T cell repertoires and HIV-1 epitope variants. Produced via immunoSEQ multiplex PCR; TCRdb's table is partial and in-frame only. The profile shows about 4,900 clones, 50% to 75% of them singletons. Their target antigens are unknown. Sequenced material: cultured CD8+ T cells derived from PBMCs. These TCRs come from a male donor with HIV. Both conserved end residues are part of each CDR3. A D gene is named only where the DNA matches it firmly. A row's size may be missing; if present it is once, few, many or a size class.

V,size,D,J,CDR3,DNA
TRBV7-9,-,-,TRBJ1-2,CASSYLLRGNYGYTF,TGTGCCAGCAGCTACCTTTTGCGGGGTAACTATGGCTACACCTTC
TRBV19,-,TRBD1,TRBJ1-1,CASSIAGTGNTEAFF,TGTGCCAGTAGTATAGCTGGGACAGGGAACACTGAAGCTTTCTTT
TRBV27,few,-,TRBJ1-4,CASRRGGSWFEKLFF,TGTGCCAGCAGACGTGGAGGATCATGGTTTGAAAAACTGTTTTTT
TRBV27,-,-,TRBJ1-1,CASSYLRQGPANTEAFF,TGTGCCAGCAGTTACCTGCGGCAGGGGCCTGCGAACACTGAAGCTTTCTTT
TRBV13,-,-,TRBJ2-3,CASSHNLEGSDTQYF,TGTGCCAGCAGCCACAATCTGGAGGGTTCAGATACGCAGTATTTT
TRBV7-2,-,-,TRBJ2-3,CAAQAASTDTQYF,TGTGCCGCCCAGGCCGCGAGCACAGATACGCAGTATTTT
TRBV19,few,-,TRBJ2-7,CASSGTLSYEQYF,TGTGCCAGCTCCGGGACTCTCTCCTACGAGCAGTACTTC
TRBV4-1,-,-,TRBJ1-2,CASSQGEFDTYGYTF,TGCGCCAGCAGCCAAGGTGAATTCGACACCTATGGCTACACCTTC
TRBV28,-,TRBD2,TRBJ2-5,CASSFISGLQETQYF,TGTGCCAGCAGTTTCATTAGCGGGCTTCAAGAGACCCAGTACTTC
TRBV30,-,-,TRBJ2-7,CAWQRAGAWEQYF,TGTGCCTGGCAAAGGGCGGGGGCGTGGGAGCAGTACTTC
TRBV6-5,-,-,TRBJ1-2,CASSYSIDFYGYTF,TGTGCCAGCAGTTATTCGATCGATTTCTATGGCTACACCTTC
TRBV19,-,TRBD1,TRBJ1-1,CASSPHRDRDTEAFF,TGTGCTAGTAGCCCTCACCGGGACAGGGACACTGAAGCTTTCTTT
TRBV5-6,-,TRBD1,TRBJ2-7,CASSRGQGDEQYF,TGTGCCAGCAGTCGGGGACAGGGTGACGAGCAGTACTTC
TRBV30,once,TRBD1,TRBJ2-7,CAWSVQGAGGSYEQYF,TGTGCCTGGAGTGTACAAGGGGCAGGGGGATCCTACGAGCAGTACTTC
TRBV7-9,-,-,TRBJ2-2,CAKGDTANTGELFF,TGTGCCAAAGGGGACACGGCGAACACCGGGGAGCTGTTTTTT
TRBV30,-,-,TRBJ2-5,CAWQRAGAWEQYF,TGTGCCTGGCAAAGGGCGGGGGCGTGGGAGCAGTACTTC
TRBV5-4,-,-,TRBJ1-2,CASSLEGGRGNGYTF,TGTGCCAGCAGCTTGGAAGGTGGCAGGGGTAATGGCTACACCTTC
TRBV19,-,TRBD1,TRBJ1-1,CASRTGVRNTEAFF,TGTGCCAGTAGGACAGGGGTGCGGAACACTGAAGCTTTCTTT
TRBV9,-,TRBD2,TRBJ2-5,CASSGRDYERQTQYF,TGTGCCAGCAGCGGCCGGGACTATGAGCGGCAGACCCAGTACTTC
TRBV5-6,-,-,TRBJ2-6,CASSRRGGSGANVLTF,TGTGCCAGCAGCCGCAGGGGCGGGTCTGGGGCCAACGTCCTGACTTTC
TRBV7-2,-,TRBD1,TRBJ2-6,CATRYLPGTGGAGANVLTF,TGTGCCACCCGCTACCTTCCCGGGACAGGGGGCGCAGGGGCCAACGTCCTGACTTTC
TRBV25-1,-,-,TRBJ2-2,CASSEVGLQNTGELFF,TGTGCCAGCAGTGAAGTGGGACTGCAGAACACCGGGGAGCTGTTTTTT
TRBV4-1,few,-,TRBJ2-3,CASSQDQNTDTQYF,TGCGCCAGCAGCCAAGACCAGAACACAGATACGCAGTATTTT
TRBV28,-,-,TRBJ2-3,CASSLEGTDSFADTQYF,TGTGCCAGCAGTTTGGAGGGGACAGACTCATTCGCAGATACGCAGTATTTT
TRBV7-2,-,TRBD1,TRBJ1-1,CASSLMTGGPEAFF,TGTGCCAGCAGCTTGATGACAGGGGGCCCTGAAGCTTTCTTT
TRBV28,-,-,TRBJ1-1,CASRDGTGTTNTEAFF,TGTGCCAGCAGGGATGGCACCGGGACGACGAACACTGAAGCTTTCTTT
TRBV28,-,-,TRBJ1-1,CASSLGQQNTEAFF,TGTGCCAGCAGTTTAGGGCAGCAGAACACTGAAGCTTTCTTT
TRBV7-6,-,-,TRBJ2-1,CASSPEGPYNEQFF,TGTGCCAGCAGCCCTGAGGGCCCCTACAATGAGCAGTTCTTC
TRBV6-5,-,TRBD1,TRBJ2-7,CASSPGQSSYEQYF,TGTGCCAGCAGCCCGGGACAGAGCTCCTACGAGCAGTACTTC
TRBV18,-,-,TRBJ2-1,CASSPGAPSSYNEQFF,TGTGCCAGCTCACCAGGGGCCCCTAGCTCCTACAATGAGCAGTTCTTC
TRBV18,-,-,TRBJ1-4,CASSPLAGPEEKLFF,TGTGCCAGCTCACCACTCGCCGGACCCGAAGAAAAACTGTTTTTT
TRBV15,-,TRBD2,TRBJ2-1,CATSILAGGRDEQFF,TGTGCCACCAGCATTCTAGCGGGGGGGCGGGATGAGCAGTTCTTC
TRBV5-1,once,-,TRBJ1-2,CASSDTQQGPGYTF,TGCGCCAGCAGCGACACCCAACAGGGTCCCGGCTACACCTTC
TRBV5-1,few,-,TRBJ1-1,CASSLYGGTEAFF,TGCGCCAGCAGCTTATATGGGGGCACTGAAGCTTTCTTT
TRBV4-3,-,-,TRBJ2-7,CASSQETESYEQYF,TGCGCCAGCAGCCAAGAAACGGAATCCTACGAGCAGTACTTC
TRBV5-6,-,-,TRBJ1-1,CASSSGIWTEAFF,TGTGCCAGCAGCTCTGGGATTTGGACTGAAGCTTTCTTT
TRBV7-8,-,TRBD1,TRBJ1-2,CASSDGQVSPYGYTF,TGTGCCAGCAGCGACGGACAGGTATCGCCGTATGGCTACACCTTC
TRBV5-6,few,TRBD1,TRBJ1-2,CASSLGGTGGTYTF,TGTGCCAGCAGCTTGGGCGGGACAGGGGGAACCTACACCTTC
TRBV5-6,-,TRBD1,TRBJ1-2,CASTSRTGGWLSNYGYTF,TGTGCCAGCACCTCGAGGACAGGGGGCTGGTTGTCTAACTATGGCTACACCTTC
TRBV9,-,-,TRBJ1-1,CASSVRPQNTEAFF,TGTGCCAGCAGCGTGAGACCGCAGAACACTGAAGCTTTCTTT
TRBV2,few,-,TRBJ2-7,CASSGAHEQYF,TGTGCCAGTTCAGGGGCCCACGAGCAGTACTTC